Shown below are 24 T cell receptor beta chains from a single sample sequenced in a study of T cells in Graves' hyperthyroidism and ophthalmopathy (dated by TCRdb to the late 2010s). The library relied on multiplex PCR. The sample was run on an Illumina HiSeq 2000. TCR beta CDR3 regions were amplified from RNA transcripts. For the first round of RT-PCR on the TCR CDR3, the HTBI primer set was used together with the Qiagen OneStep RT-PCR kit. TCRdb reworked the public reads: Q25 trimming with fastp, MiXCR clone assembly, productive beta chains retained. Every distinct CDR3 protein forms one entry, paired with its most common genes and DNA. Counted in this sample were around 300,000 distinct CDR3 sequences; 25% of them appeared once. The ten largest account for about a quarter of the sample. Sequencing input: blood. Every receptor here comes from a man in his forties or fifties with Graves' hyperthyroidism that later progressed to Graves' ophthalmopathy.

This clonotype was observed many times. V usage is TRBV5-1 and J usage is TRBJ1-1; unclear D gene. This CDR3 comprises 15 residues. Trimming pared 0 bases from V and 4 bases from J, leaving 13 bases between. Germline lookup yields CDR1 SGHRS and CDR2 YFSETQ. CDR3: CASSLAAVPSTEAFF. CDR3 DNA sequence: TGCGCCAGCAGCTTGGCGGCCGTTCCATCCACTGAAGCTTTCTTT.

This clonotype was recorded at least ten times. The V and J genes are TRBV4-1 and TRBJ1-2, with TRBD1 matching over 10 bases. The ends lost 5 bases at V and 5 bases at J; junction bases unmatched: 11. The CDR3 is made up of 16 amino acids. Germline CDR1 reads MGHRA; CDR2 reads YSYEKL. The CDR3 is CASSERQGATTYGYTF. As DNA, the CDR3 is TGCGCCAGCAGCGAAAGACAGGGGGCGACTACATATGGCTACACCTTC.

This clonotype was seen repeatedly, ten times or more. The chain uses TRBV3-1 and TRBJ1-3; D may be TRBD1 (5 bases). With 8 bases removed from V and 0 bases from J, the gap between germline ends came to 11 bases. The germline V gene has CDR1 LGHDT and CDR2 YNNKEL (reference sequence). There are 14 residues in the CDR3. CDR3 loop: CASGGTDSGNTIYF. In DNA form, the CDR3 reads TGTGCCAGCGGAGGGACTGACTCTGGAAACACCATATATTTT.

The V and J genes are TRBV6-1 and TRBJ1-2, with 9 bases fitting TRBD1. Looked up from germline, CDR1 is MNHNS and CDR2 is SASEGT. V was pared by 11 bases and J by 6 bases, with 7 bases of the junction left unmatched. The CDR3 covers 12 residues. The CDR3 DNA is TGTGCCGCAGGGGACAGGGCCAATGGCTACACCTTC. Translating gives CAAGDRANGYTF.

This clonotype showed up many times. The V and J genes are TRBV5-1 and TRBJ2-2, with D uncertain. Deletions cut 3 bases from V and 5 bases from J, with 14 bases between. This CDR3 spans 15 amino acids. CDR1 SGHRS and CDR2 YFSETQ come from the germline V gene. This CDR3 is CASSSGRTRTGELFF. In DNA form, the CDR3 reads TGCGCCAGCAGCTCCGGTCGAACAAGAACCGGGGAGCTGTTTTTT.

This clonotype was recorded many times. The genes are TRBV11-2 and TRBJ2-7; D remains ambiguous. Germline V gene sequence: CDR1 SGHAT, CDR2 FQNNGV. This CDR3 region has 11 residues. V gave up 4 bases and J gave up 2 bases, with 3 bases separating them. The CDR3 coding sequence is TGTGCCAGCAGCTCCCCCTACGAGCAGTACTTC. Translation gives CASSSPYEQYF.

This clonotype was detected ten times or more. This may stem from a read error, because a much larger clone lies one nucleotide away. The CDR3 DNA follows: TGTGCCAGCAGTGAGCTGGGCTACGAGCAGTACTTC. Translated: CASSELGYEQYF. J is TRBJ2-7 and V is TRBV2; no firm D call. Deletions cut 3 bases from V and 3 bases from J, with 6 bases between. The V gene's germline CDR1 is SNHLY and CDR2 FYNNEI. There are 12 residues in the CDR3.

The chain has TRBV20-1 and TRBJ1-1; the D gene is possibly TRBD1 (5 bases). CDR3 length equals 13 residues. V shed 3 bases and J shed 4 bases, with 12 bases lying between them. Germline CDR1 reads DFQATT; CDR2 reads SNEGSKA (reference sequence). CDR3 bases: TGCAGTGCTAGGGCAGGGTGGTCCACTGAAGCTTTCTTT. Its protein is CSARAGWSTEAFF.

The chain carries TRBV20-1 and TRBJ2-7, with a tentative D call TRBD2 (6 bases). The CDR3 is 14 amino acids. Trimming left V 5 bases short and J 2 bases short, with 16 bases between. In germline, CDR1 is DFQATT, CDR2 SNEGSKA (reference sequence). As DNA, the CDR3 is TGCAGTGCTCGGGGACTTCGTAATACCTACGAGCAGTACTTC. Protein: CSARGLRNTYEQYF.

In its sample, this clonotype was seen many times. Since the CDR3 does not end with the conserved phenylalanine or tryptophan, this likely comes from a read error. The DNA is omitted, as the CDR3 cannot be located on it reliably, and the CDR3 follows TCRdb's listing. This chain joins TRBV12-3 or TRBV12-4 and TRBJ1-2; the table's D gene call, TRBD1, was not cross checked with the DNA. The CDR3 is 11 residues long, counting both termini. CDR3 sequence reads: CASRSLAAQSI.

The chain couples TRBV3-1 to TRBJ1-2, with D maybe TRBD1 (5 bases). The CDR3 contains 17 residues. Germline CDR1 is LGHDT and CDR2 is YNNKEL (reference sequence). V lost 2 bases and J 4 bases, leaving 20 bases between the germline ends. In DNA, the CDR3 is TGTGCCAGCAGCCAAACTCTCGGGACGAGGGGACGCTATGGCTACACCTTC. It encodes CASSQTLGTRGRYGYTF.

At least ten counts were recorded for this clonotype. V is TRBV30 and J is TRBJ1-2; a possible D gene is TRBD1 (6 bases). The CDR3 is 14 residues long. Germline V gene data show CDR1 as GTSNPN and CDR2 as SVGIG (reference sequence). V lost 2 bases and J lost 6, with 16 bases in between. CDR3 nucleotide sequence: TGTGCCTGGAGTCTGGGCAGGGGCTCTAATGGCTACACCTTC. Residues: CAWSLGRGSNGYTF.

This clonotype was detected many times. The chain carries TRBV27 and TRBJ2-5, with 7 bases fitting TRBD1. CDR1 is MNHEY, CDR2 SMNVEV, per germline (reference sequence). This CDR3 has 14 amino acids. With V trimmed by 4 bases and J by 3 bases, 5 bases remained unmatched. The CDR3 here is CASSSHGTEETQYF. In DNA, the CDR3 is TGTGCCAGCAGTTCCCACGGGACAGAAGAGACCCAGTACTTC.

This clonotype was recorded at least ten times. The CDR3 region is CASSPGGGSNQPQHF. DNA of the CDR3: TGTGCCAGCAGCCCCGGGGGCGGTAGCAATCAGCCCCAGCATTTT. The chain couples TRBV6-1 to TRBJ1-5; possible D gene TRBD1, 6 bases. V lost 6 bases and J lost 0, with 12 bases in between. Germline CDR1 MNHNS, CDR2 SASEGT. This CDR3 is built from 15 residues.

CDR3 nucleotides: TGTGCCAGCAGACCCCAGGGTAAAAGGCCAGACACCGGGGAGCTGTTTTTT. Its translation is CASRPQGKRPDTGELFF. This rearrangement joins TRBV11-2 to TRBJ2-2; a weak D match, TRBD1 (5 bases). Germline-derived CDR1 and CDR2 are SGHAT and FQNNGV. CDR3 length equals 17 residues. V lost 6 bases and J 3 bases, leaving 20 bases between the germline ends. The complete variable domain, with remaining parts taken from reference TRBV11-2 and TRBJ2-2, reads EAGVAQSPRYKIIEKRQSVAFWCNPISGHATLYWYQQILGQGPKLLIQFQNNGVVDDSQLPKDRFSAERLKGVDSTLKIQPAKLEDSAVYLCASRPQGKRPDTGELFFGEGSRLTVL.

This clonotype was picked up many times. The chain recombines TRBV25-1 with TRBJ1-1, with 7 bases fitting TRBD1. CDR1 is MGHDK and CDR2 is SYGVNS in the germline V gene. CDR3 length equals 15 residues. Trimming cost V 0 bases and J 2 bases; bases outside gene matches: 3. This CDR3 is CASSEYGTANTEAFF. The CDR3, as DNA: TGTGCCAGCAGTGAATACGGGACAGCCAACACTGAAGCTTTCTTT.

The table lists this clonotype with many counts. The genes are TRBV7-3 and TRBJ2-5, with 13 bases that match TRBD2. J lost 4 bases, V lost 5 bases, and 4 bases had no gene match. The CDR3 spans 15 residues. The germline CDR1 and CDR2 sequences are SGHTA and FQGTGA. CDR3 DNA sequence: TGTGCCAGCAGCCCGGGACTAGCGGGATCAGAGACCCAGTACTTC. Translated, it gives CASSPGLAGSETQYF.

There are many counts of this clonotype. CDR3 in amino acids: CASREPGSGGGYTF. DNA for the CDR3: TGTGCCAGCAGAGAGCCAGGTTCCGGCGGTGGCTACACCTTC. This rearrangement joins TRBV6-1 to TRBJ1-2; D remains unclear. The V and J ends lost 6 bases and 7 bases respectively, with 18 bases between them. The length of the CDR3 is 14 residues. CDR1 MNHNS and CDR2 SASEGT come from the germline V gene.

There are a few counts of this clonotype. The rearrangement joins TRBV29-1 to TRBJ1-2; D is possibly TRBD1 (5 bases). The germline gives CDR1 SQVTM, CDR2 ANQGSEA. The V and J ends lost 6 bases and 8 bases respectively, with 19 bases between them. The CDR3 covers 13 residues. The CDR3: CSVPTRGGGGYTF. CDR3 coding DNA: TGCAGCGTCCCAACGCGGGGCGGTGGGGGCTACACCTTC.

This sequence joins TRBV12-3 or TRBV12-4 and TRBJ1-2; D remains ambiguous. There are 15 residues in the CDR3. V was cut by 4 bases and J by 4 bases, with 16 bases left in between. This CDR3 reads CASSSHSALRYGYTF. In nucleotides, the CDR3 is TGTGCCAGCAGTTCCCACAGCGCCCTACGCTATGGCTACACCTTC.

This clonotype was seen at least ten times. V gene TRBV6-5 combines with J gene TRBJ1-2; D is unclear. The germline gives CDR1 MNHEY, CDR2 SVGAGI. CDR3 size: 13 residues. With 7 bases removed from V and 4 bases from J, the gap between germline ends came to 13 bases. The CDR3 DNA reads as TGTGCCAGCACCGTGGGCAGCGGCTATGGCTACACCTTC. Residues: CASTVGSGYGYTF.

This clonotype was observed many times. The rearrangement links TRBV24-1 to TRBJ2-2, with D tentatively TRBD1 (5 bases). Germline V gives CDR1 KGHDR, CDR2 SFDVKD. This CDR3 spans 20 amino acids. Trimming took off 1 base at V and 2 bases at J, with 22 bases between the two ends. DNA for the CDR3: TGTGCCACCAGTGATTTTGAAGGGCAGGGCCCTTGGGAAAACACCGGGGAGCTGTTTTTT. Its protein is CATSDFEGQGPWENTGELFF.

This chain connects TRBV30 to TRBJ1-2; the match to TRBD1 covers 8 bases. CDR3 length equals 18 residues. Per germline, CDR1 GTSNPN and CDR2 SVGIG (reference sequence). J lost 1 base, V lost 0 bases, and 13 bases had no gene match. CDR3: CAWSVIEGQAIHNYGYTF. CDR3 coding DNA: TGTGCCTGGAGTGTGATTGAGGGACAGGCCATCCATAACTATGGCTACACCTTC.

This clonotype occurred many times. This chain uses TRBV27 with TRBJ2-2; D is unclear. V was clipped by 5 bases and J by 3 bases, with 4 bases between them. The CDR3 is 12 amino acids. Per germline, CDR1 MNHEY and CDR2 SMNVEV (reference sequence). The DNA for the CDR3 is TGTGCCAGCAGTCCTTACACCGGGGAGCTGTTTTTT. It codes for CASSPYTGELFF.